Listed below are T cell receptor beta chains from one sample, sequenced in a study of T cell repertoires in cytomegalovirus infection. TCRdb redid the calling of the reads with MiXCR, one entry per CDR3 protein. Among fewer than 550,000 distinct CDR3 sequences listed, about 10% were seen once. The sequencing input was PBMCs. The receptors stem from a human donor in good health (CMV status not recorded). Some clones in this sample may be carry-over from other donors' samples. Both conserved end residues are part of each CDR3. D genes are given only for firm matches. Clone sizes are given selectively: once, few, many, or a class where the clone is expanded.

v_call: TRBV2
clone_size: many
cdr3_length: 15
j_call: TRBJ1-1
d_call: TRBD1
cdr3_nt: TGTGCCACCTTCCCGGGACAGGGGAATATGATAGAAGCTTTCTTT
cdr3_aa: CATFPGQGNMIEAFF

v_call: TRBV28
clone_size: many
cdr3_length: 16
j_call: TRBJ2-5
d_call: .
cdr3_nt: TGTGCCAGCAGTTTAGGGTGGGGATCTCTAGGAGAGACCCAGTACTTC
cdr3_aa: CASSLGWGSLGETQYF

v_call: TRBV20-1
clone_size: many
cdr3_length: 12
j_call: TRBJ1-1
d_call: .
cdr3_nt: TGCAGTGCTAGAGTCTCAAACACTGAAGCTTTCTTT
cdr3_aa: CSARVSNTEAFF

v_call: TRBV20-1
clone_size: .
cdr3_length: 12
j_call: TRBJ1-3
d_call: .
cdr3_nt: TGCAGTGCTAGTGACTCTGGAAACACCATATATTTT
cdr3_aa: CSASDSGNTIYF

v_call: TRBV7-9
clone_size: many
cdr3_length: 15
j_call: TRBJ1-1
d_call: .
cdr3_nt: TGTGCCAGCAGCGCCGACCTCCTGATTAACACTGAAGCTTTCTTT
cdr3_aa: CASSADLLINTEAFF

v_call: TRBV20-1
clone_size: .
cdr3_length: 16
j_call: TRBJ2-3
d_call: TRBD2
cdr3_nt: TGCAGTGCTAGGAGTGGTCGAGCGGGGTCCACAGATACGCAGTATTTT
cdr3_aa: CSARSGRAGSTDTQYF

v_call: TRBV6-2/TRBV6-3
clone_size: many
cdr3_length: 13
j_call: TRBJ1-1
d_call: .
cdr3_nt: TGTGCCAGCAGCCGGGTCTTGAACACTGAAGCTTTCTTT
cdr3_aa: CASSRVLNTEAFF

v_call: TRBV2
clone_size: many
cdr3_length: 14
j_call: TRBJ1-1
d_call: TRBD1
cdr3_nt: TGTGCCAGCAGTGATCGACAGGGAGGAACTGAAGCTTTCTTT
cdr3_aa: CASSDRQGGTEAFF

v_call: TRBV12-3/TRBV12-4
clone_size: .
cdr3_length: 15
j_call: TRBJ1-5
d_call: TRBD1
cdr3_nt: TGTGCCAGCGGTTATTCTGACAGGGGGCATCAGCCCCAGCATTTT
cdr3_aa: CASGYSDRGHQPQHF

v_call: TRBV29-1
clone_size: few
cdr3_length: 14
j_call: TRBJ2-1
d_call: TRBD2
cdr3_nt: TGCAGCGTTGAAGAGCGGGAGGGCTCAGTCGGGCAGTTCTTC
cdr3_aa: CSVEEREGSVGQFF

v_call: TRBV20-1
clone_size: .
cdr3_length: 14
j_call: TRBJ1-3
d_call: TRBD1
cdr3_nt: TGCAGTGCTACAGGGGGCCTCGTGTTAAACACCATATATTTT
cdr3_aa: CSATGGLVLNTIYF

v_call: TRBV20-1
clone_size: .
cdr3_length: 15
j_call: TRBJ2-7
d_call: .
cdr3_nt: TGCAGTGCTAGACCTCAACCGGGACCTTCCTACGAGCAGTACTTC
cdr3_aa: CSARPQPGPSYEQYF

v_call: TRBV7-9
clone_size: many
cdr3_length: 17
j_call: TRBJ2-2
d_call: .
cdr3_nt: TGTGCCAGCAGCCGTCTACGCGGCGGTCCTAACACCGGGGAGCTGTTTTTT
cdr3_aa: CASSRLRGGPNTGELFF

v_call: TRBV3-1
clone_size: few
cdr3_length: 16
j_call: TRBJ2-3
d_call: .
cdr3_nt: TGTGCCAGCAGCCAAGATCCCCAGGGGGGTGTCGGTACGCAGTATTTT
cdr3_aa: CASSQDPQGGVGTQYF

v_call: TRBV4-1
clone_size: .
cdr3_length: 16
j_call: TRBJ2-2
d_call: .
cdr3_nt: TGCGCCAGCAGCCAAGAAGGAGACAGACACACCGGGGAGCTGTTTTTT
cdr3_aa: CASSQEGDRHTGELFF

v_call: TRBV4-1
clone_size: many
cdr3_length: 15
j_call: TRBJ2-7
d_call: .
cdr3_nt: TGCGCCAGCAGCCAAGGACAGGTGAGCTCCTACGAGCAGTACTTC
cdr3_aa: CASSQGQVSSYEQYF

v_call: TRBV29-1
clone_size: many
cdr3_length: 13
j_call: TRBJ2-1
d_call: .
cdr3_nt: TGCAGCGTGGGAGGGGGCTCCTACAATGAGCAGTTCTTC
cdr3_aa: CSVGGGSYNEQFF

v_call: TRBV6-5
clone_size: once
cdr3_length: 15
j_call: TRBJ1-1
d_call: .
cdr3_nt: TGTGCCAGCAGTCCCGGGACAACCGAGAACACTGAAGCTTTCTTT
cdr3_aa: CASSPGTTENTEAFF

v_call: TRBV7-3
clone_size: many
cdr3_length: 14
j_call: TRBJ2-7
d_call: .
cdr3_nt: TGTGCCAGCAGCTTAAGCCCTGGTGAGGGCGAGCAGTACTTC
cdr3_aa: CASSLSPGEGEQYF

v_call: TRBV29-1
clone_size: .
cdr3_length: 12
j_call: TRBJ2-2
d_call: .
cdr3_nt: TGCAGCGCCGACGGATGGGCCGGGGAGCTGTTTTTT
cdr3_aa: CSADGWAGELFF

v_call: TRBV6-6
clone_size: many
cdr3_length: 13
j_call: TRBJ1-2
d_call: .
cdr3_nt: TGTGCCAGCAATTTCGACAGGAGCTATGGCTACACCTTC
cdr3_aa: CASNFDRSYGYTF

v_call: TRBV6-5
clone_size: many
cdr3_length: 17
j_call: TRBJ1-4
d_call: .
cdr3_nt: TGTGCCAGCAGTTACAGGCTATCTCCCGGCAGTAATGAAAAACTGTTTTTT
cdr3_aa: CASSYRLSPGSNEKLFF

v_call: TRBV7-6
clone_size: many
cdr3_length: 16
j_call: TRBJ2-1
d_call: TRBD2
cdr3_nt: TGTGCCAGCAGCTTGGAGACTAGCGGGAGGGCCCTCGGGCAGTTCTTC
cdr3_aa: CASSLETSGRALGQFF

v_call: TRBV20-1
clone_size: many
cdr3_length: 17
j_call: TRBJ2-6
d_call: TRBD1
cdr3_nt: TGCAGTGTAGCCCCCCCGGGACAGGGCTCTGGGGCCAACGTCCTGACTTTC
cdr3_aa: CSVAPPGQGSGANVLTF

v_call: TRBV29-1
clone_size: many
cdr3_length: 13
j_call: TRBJ2-2
d_call: .
cdr3_nt: TGCAGCGTTGTCGGGAGAGGGACCGGGGAGCTGTTTTTT
cdr3_aa: CSVVGRGTGELFF

v_call: TRBV7-9
clone_size: once
cdr3_length: 14
j_call: TRBJ2-2
d_call: .
cdr3_nt: TGTGCCAGCAGCTCCGTGGGTTCGTACGGGGAGCTGTTTTTT
cdr3_aa: CASSSVGSYGELFF

v_call: TRBV28
clone_size: many
cdr3_length: 15
j_call: TRBJ2-7
d_call: TRBD2
cdr3_nt: TGTGCCAGCAGCGGGGGGGGCGCCCCCCCCTACGAGCAGTACTTC
cdr3_aa: CASSGGGAPPYEQYF

v_call: TRBV19
clone_size: many
cdr3_length: 15
j_call: TRBJ2-1
d_call: TRBD1
cdr3_nt: TGTGCCAGTAGTGGGACAGGCAGAGCCTACAATGAGCAGTTCTTC
cdr3_aa: CASSGTGRAYNEQFF

v_call: TRBV20-1
clone_size: .
cdr3_length: 15
j_call: TRBJ1-1
d_call: .
cdr3_nt: TGCAGTGCTAGACCGGTGGGGGAGATTGCGAAGGAAGCTTTCTTT
cdr3_aa: CSARPVGEIAKEAFF

v_call: TRBV29-1
clone_size: few
cdr3_length: 14
j_call: TRBJ2-3
d_call: TRBD1
cdr3_nt: TGCAGCGGATCGGGACAGGGGGCCACAGATACGCAGTATTTT
cdr3_aa: CSGSGQGATDTQYF

v_call: TRBV12-3/TRBV12-4
clone_size: many
cdr3_length: 16
j_call: TRBJ1-4
d_call: .
cdr3_nt: TGTGCCAGCAGCCCTAAACCGGGGAGGGAGGATGAAAAACTGTTTTTT
cdr3_aa: CASSPKPGREDEKLFF

v_call: TRBV2
clone_size: few
cdr3_length: 15
j_call: TRBJ2-5
d_call: .
cdr3_nt: TGTGCCAGCAGGCGGGGAGAGGCAATAGGAGAGACCCAGTACTTC
cdr3_aa: CASRRGEAIGETQYF

v_call: TRBV19
clone_size: .
cdr3_length: 14
j_call: TRBJ2-4
d_call: TRBD1
cdr3_nt: TGTGCCAGTCGCCCGGACAGGGGGCGTAACATTCAGTACTTC
cdr3_aa: CASRPDRGRNIQYF

v_call: TRBV11-2
clone_size: many
cdr3_length: 15
j_call: TRBJ1-5
d_call: .
cdr3_nt: TGTGCCAGCAGCTTACGGGACAACTCGGAACAGCCCCAGCATTTT
cdr3_aa: CASSLRDNSEQPQHF

v_call: TRBV3-1
clone_size: .
cdr3_length: 15
j_call: TRBJ2-5
d_call: .
cdr3_nt: TGTGCCAGTTACAGACAGGGACTAGGGGAAGAGACCCAGTACTTC
cdr3_aa: CASYRQGLGEETQYF